This T cell receptor (beta chain) emerged from a study of blood T cell repertoires in COVID-19. The wider study: Collection of acute and convalescent COVID-19 samples took place in the United States, Italy and Spain. From T cells, B-cell-depleted T cells, or PBMCs came the material, which was cDNA or gDNA.

In the study's own analysis: Reference gene primer amplification in the assay estimated nucleated cell counts. The assay was immunoSEQ multiplex PCR, and TCRdb's table has in-frame clones only and misses some. V and J calls and clone size are those listed in that table; D and trimming were worked out from the DNA. This sample carries approximately 250,000 clones, 65% to 90% of them seen once, and the ten largest clones take 6% to 9.5%. In germline, CDR1 is MDHEN, CDR2 SYDVKM. This CDR3 is built from 14 residues. V trimming: 3 bases; J trimming: 6 bases; junction bases outside the gene matches: 8. This clone was detected once.

This sequence originates from a woman aged 45-59 years with acute or convalescent COVID-19. Sequencing input: peripheral blood. This chain uses TRBV28 with TRBJ2-7; TRBD1 matches at 7 bases. CDR3 in amino acids: CASSLAGGRGEQYF. DNA of the CDR3: TGTGCCAGCAGTTTGGCAGGGGGTCGGGGCGAGCAGTACTTC.